The text below deals with one T cell receptor (beta chain). Antigen specificity is unknown. The PCR employed 60 Vbeta primers together with 13 Jbeta primers. The method was immunoSEQ multiplex PCR; TCRdb's version includes in-frame clones alone and lacks a portion of them. The sample carries about 76,000 clones, under 80% recorded once. This specimen belongs to a study of cytomegalovirus exposure and HLA in healthy donors. Findings and limits, study-wide: Earlier results showed most TCR beta V segments being productive about 90% or about 30% of the time.

At collection, donors were nominally healthy, but unrecorded immune exposures were probable. Germline CDR1 is SGHRS and CDR2 is YFSETQ. Trimming cost V 2 bases and J 3 bases, with 14 bases left between them. This CDR3 has 15 amino acids. The clonotype was recovered from a man aged 55-75 years in good health and CMV-seropositive. The rearrangement links TRBV5-1 to TRBJ1-2, with D tentatively TRBD1 (5 bases). Sequences were obtained from PBMCs. The CDR3, as DNA: TGCGCCAGCAGCTTTGGGGCCCTAATCGACTATGGCTACACCTTC. Protein product: CASSFGALIDYGYTF.